In this sample, the clone carrying this T cell receptor beta chain turned up many times. This entry belongs to a study of T-cell memory formation after mild COVID-19. CDR3 size: 16 residues. V dropped 1 base and J dropped 4; count of bases not matched to a gene: 2. Looked up from germline, CDR1 is LGHNA and CDR2 is YSLEER. TCRdb passed the 5' RACE reads through MiXCR, listing each CDR3 protein once. This sample carries roughly 13,000 distinct CDR3 sequences, roughly 15% of them seen once, and the ten largest clones take around half. Sample: PBMCs or a T cell subset sorted from them (not recorded which). The clonotype comes from a man between 18 and 29 years old who had mild COVID-19 (a few samples of this study predate the infection). Cell type and time point are not known. This rearrangement joins TRBV4-3 to TRBJ1-6; TRBD1 agrees at 9 bases. CDR3 loop: CASSQGDREYNSPLHF. The CDR3 DNA reads TGCGCCAGCAGCCAAGGGGACAGGGAATATAATTCACCCCTCCACTTT.